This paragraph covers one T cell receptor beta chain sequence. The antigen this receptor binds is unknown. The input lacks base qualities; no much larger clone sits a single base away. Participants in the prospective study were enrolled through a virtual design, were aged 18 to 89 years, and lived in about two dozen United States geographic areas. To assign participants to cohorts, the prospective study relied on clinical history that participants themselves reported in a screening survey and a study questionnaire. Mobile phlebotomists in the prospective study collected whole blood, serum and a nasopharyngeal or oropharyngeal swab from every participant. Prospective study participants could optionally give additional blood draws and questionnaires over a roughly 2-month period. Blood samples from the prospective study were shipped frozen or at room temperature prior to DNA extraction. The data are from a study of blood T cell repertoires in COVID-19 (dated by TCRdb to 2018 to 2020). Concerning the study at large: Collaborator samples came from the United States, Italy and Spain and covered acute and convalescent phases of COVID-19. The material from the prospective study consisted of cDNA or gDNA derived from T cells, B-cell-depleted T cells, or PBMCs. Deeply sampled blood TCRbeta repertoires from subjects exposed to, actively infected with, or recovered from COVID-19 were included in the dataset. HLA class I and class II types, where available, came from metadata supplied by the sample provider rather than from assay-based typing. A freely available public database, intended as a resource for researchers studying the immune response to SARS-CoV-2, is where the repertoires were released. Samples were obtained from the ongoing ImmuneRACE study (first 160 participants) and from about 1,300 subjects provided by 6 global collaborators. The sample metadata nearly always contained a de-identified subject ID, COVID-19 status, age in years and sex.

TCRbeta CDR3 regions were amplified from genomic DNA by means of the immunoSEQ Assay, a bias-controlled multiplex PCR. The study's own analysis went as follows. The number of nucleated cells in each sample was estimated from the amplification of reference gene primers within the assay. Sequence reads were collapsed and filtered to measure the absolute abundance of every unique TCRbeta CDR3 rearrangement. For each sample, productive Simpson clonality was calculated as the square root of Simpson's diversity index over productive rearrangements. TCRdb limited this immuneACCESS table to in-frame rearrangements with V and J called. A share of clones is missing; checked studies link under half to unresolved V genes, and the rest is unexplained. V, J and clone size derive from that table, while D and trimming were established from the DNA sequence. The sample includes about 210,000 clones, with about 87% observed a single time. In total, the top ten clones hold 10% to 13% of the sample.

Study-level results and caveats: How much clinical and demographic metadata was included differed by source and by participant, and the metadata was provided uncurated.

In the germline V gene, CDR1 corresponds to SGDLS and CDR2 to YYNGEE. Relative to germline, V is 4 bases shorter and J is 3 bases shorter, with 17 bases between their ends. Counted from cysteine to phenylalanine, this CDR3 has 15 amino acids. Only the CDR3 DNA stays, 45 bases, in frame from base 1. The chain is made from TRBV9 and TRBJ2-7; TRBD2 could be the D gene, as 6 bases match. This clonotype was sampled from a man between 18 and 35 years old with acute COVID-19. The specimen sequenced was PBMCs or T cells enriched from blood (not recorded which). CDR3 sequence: CASSPREVPIYEQYF. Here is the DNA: TGTGCCAGCAGCCCCAGGGAGGTCCCTATCTACGAGCAGTACTTC.